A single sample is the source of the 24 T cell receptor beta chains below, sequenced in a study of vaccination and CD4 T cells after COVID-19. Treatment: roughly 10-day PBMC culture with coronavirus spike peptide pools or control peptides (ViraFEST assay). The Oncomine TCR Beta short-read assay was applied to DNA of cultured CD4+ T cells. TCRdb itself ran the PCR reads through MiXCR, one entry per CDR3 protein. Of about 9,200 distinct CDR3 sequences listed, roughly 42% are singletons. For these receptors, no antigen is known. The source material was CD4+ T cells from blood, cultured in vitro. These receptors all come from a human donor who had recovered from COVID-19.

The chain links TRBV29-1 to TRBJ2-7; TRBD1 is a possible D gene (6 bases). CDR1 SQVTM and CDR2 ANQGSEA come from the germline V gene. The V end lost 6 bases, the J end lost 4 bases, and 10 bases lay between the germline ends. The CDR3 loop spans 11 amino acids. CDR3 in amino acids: CSVLTGYEQYF. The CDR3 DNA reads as TGCAGCGTGCTTACAGGGTACGAGCAGTACTTC.

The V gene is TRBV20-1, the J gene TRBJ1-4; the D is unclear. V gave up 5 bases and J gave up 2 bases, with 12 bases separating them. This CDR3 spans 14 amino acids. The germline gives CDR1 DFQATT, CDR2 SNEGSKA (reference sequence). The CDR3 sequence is CSAGYGVTNEKLFF. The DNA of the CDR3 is TGCAGTGCTGGCTACGGGGTTACTAATGAAAAACTGTTTTTT.

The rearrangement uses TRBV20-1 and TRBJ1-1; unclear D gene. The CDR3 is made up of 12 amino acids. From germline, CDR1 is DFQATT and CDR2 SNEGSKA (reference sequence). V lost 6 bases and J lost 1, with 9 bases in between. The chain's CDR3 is CSAPLGNTEAFF. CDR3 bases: TGCAGTGCCCCACTGGGGAACACTGAAGCTTTCTTT.

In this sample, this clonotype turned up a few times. CDR3 sequence: CASSGQGRIQPQHF. Here the CDR3 DNA reads TGTGCCAGCAGTGGACAGGGTAGAATTCAGCCCCAGCATTTT. This rearrangement joins TRBV2 to TRBJ1-5; 7 bases fit TRBD1. The length of the CDR3 is 14 residues. V gave up 4 bases and J gave up 6 bases; unmatched junction bases: 6. Per the germline V gene, CDR1 is SNHLY and CDR2 is FYNNEI.

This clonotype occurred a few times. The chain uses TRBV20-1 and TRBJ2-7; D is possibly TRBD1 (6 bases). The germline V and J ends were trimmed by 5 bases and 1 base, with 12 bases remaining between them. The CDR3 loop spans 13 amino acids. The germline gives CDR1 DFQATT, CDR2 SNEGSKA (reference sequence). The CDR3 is CSAPRTASYEQYF. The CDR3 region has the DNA TGCAGTGCTCCCCGGACAGCTTCCTACGAGCAGTACTTC.

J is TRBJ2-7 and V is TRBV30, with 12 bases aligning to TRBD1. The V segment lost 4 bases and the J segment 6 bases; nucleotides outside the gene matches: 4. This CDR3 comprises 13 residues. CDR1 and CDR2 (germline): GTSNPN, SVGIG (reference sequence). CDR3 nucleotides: TGTGCCTGGAACCGGGACAGGGGGCGCGAGCAGTACTTC. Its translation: CAWNRDRGREQYF.

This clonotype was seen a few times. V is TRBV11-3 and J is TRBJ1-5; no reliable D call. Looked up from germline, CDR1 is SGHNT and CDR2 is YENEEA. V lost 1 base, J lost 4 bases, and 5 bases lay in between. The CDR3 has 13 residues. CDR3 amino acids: CASSLGVNQPQHF. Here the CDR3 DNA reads TGTGCCAGCAGCTTAGGGGTGAATCAGCCCCAGCATTTT.

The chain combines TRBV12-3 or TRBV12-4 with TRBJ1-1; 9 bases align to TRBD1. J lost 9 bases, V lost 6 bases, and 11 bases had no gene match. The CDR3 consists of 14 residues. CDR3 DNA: TGTGCCAGCAGCACTCCGGGACAGGGCGCGAAAGCTTTCTTT. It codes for CASSTPGQGAKAFF.

CDR3 loop: CASSRQVLYGYTF. For the CDR3, the DNA is TGTGCCAGCAGTCGACAGGTCCTCTATGGCTACACCTTC. The chain links TRBV6-1 to TRBJ1-2, with a weak D call TRBD1 (6 bases). The CDR3 spans 13 residues. Germline CDR1 reads MNHNS; CDR2 reads SASEGT. Trimming pared 5 bases from V and 4 bases from J, leaving 11 bases between.

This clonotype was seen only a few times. The CDR3 loop is CASSERGSTDTQYF. The CDR3 nucleotides are TGTGCCAGCAGCGAGAGGGGGAGCACAGATACGCAGTATTTT. This sequence joins TRBV6-1 and TRBJ2-3; a weak D match, TRBD1 (6 bases). Germline loops: CDR1 MNHNS, CDR2 SASEGT. CDR3 length: 14 residues. The germline V and J ends were trimmed by 6 bases and 0 bases, with 10 bases remaining between them.

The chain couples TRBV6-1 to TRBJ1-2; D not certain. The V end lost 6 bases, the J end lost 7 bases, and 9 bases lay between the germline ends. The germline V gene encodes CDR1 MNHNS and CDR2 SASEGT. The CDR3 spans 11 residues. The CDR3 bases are TGTGCCAGCAGCCAAGCGGGTGGCTACACCTTC. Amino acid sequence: CASSQAGGYTF.

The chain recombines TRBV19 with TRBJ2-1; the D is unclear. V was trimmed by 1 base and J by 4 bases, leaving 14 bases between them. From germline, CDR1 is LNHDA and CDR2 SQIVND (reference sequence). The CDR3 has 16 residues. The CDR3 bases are TGTGCCAGTAGTATAGTGGAAGTGCTAAGGTACAATGAGCAGTTCTTC. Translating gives CASSIVEVLRYNEQFF.

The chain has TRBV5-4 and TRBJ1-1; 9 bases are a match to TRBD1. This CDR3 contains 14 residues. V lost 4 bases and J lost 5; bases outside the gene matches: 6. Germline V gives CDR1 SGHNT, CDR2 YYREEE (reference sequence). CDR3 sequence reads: CASSLDRGRTEAFF. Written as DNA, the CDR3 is TGTGCCAGCAGCCTCGACAGGGGGAGGACTGAAGCTTTCTTT. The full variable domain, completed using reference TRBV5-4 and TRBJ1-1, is ETGVTQSPTHLIKTRGQQVTLRCSSQSGHNTVSWYQQALGQGPQFIFQYYREEENGRGNFPPRFSGLQFPNYSSELNVNALELDDSALYLCASSLDRGRTEAFFGQGTRLTVV.

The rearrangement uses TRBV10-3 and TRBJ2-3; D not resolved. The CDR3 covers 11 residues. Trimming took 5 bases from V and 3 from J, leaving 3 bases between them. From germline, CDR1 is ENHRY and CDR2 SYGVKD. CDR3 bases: TGTGCCATCAGTATGACAGATACGCAGTATTTT. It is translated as CAISMTDTQYF.

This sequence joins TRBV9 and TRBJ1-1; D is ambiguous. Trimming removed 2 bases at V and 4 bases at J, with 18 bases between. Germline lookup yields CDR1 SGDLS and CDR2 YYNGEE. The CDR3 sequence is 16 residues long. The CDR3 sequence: CASSVNSGRDGTEAFF. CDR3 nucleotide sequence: TGTGCCAGCAGCGTGAATAGTGGGAGGGATGGCACTGAAGCTTTCTTT.

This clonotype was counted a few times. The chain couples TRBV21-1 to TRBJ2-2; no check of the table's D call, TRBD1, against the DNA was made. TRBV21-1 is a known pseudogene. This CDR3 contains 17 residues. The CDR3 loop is CASGNSGTGTRSGELFF. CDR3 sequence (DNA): TGTGCCAGCGGAAATTCCGGGACAGGGACTAGGAGCGGGGAGCTGTTTTTT.

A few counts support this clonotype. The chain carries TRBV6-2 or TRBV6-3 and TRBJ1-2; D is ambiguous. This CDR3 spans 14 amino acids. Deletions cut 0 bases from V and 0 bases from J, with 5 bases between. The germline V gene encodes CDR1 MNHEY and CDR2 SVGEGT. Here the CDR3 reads CASSYSIANYGYTF. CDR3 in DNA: TGTGCCAGCAGTTACTCGATAGCTAACTATGGCTACACCTTC.

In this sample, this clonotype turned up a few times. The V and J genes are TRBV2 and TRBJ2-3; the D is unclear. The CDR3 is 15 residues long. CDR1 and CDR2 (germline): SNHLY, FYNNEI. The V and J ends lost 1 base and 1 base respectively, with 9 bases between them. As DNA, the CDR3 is TGTGCCAGCAGTGAAGGCGATTACGGCACAGATACGCAGTATTTT. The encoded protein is CASSEGDYGTDTQYF.

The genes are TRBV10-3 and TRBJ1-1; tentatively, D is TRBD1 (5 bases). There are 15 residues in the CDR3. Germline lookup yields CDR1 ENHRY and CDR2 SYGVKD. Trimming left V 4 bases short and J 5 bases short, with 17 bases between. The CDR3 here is CAISGGIGEGTEAFF. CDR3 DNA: TGTGCCATCAGTGGGGGTATCGGGGAGGGGACTGAAGCTTTCTTT.

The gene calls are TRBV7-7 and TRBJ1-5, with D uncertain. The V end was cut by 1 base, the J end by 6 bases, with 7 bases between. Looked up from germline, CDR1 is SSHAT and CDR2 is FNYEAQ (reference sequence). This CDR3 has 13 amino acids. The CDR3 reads CASSLDHGQPQHF. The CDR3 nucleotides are TGTGCCAGCAGCTTAGATCACGGTCAGCCCCAGCATTTT.

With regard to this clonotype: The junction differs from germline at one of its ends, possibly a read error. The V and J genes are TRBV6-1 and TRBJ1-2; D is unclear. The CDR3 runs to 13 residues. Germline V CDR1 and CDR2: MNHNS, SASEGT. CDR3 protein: CAISESNGDGYTF. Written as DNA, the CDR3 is TGTGCCATCAGTGAGTCGAACGGTGACGGCTACACCTTC.

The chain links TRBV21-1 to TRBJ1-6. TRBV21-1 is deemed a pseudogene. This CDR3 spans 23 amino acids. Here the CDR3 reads CASSKELIASPIFVSSYNSPLHF. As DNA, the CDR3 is TGTGCCAGCAGCAAAGAACTTATCGCAAGTCCCATTTTTGTAAGCTCCTATAATTCACCCCTCCACTTT.

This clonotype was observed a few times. CDR3 coding DNA: TGTGCCAGCAGCTTAGCCTTGGGACCTAAAACCTACGAGCAGTACTTC. Translation: CASSLALGPKTYEQYF. The V and J genes are TRBV7-6 and TRBJ2-7; D possibly uses TRBD1 or TRBD2 (5 bases each). The V end lost 0 bases, the J end lost 2 bases, and 14 bases lay between the germline ends. Germline V gives CDR1 SGHVS, CDR2 FNYEAQ. CDR3 length equals 16 residues.

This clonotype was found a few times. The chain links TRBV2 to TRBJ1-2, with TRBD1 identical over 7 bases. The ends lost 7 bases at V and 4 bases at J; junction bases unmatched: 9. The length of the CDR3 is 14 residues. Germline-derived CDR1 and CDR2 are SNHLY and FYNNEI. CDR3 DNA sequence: TGTGCCAGCACGGGGGCGGGACAGACCTATGGCTACACCTTC. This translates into CASTGAGQTYGYTF. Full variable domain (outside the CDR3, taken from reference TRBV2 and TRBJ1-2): EPEVTQTPSHQVTQMGQEVILRCVPISNHLYFYWYRQILGQKVEFLVSFYNNEISEKSEIFDDQFSVERPDGSNFTLKIRSTKLEDSAMYFCASTGAGQTYGYTFGSGTRLTVV.